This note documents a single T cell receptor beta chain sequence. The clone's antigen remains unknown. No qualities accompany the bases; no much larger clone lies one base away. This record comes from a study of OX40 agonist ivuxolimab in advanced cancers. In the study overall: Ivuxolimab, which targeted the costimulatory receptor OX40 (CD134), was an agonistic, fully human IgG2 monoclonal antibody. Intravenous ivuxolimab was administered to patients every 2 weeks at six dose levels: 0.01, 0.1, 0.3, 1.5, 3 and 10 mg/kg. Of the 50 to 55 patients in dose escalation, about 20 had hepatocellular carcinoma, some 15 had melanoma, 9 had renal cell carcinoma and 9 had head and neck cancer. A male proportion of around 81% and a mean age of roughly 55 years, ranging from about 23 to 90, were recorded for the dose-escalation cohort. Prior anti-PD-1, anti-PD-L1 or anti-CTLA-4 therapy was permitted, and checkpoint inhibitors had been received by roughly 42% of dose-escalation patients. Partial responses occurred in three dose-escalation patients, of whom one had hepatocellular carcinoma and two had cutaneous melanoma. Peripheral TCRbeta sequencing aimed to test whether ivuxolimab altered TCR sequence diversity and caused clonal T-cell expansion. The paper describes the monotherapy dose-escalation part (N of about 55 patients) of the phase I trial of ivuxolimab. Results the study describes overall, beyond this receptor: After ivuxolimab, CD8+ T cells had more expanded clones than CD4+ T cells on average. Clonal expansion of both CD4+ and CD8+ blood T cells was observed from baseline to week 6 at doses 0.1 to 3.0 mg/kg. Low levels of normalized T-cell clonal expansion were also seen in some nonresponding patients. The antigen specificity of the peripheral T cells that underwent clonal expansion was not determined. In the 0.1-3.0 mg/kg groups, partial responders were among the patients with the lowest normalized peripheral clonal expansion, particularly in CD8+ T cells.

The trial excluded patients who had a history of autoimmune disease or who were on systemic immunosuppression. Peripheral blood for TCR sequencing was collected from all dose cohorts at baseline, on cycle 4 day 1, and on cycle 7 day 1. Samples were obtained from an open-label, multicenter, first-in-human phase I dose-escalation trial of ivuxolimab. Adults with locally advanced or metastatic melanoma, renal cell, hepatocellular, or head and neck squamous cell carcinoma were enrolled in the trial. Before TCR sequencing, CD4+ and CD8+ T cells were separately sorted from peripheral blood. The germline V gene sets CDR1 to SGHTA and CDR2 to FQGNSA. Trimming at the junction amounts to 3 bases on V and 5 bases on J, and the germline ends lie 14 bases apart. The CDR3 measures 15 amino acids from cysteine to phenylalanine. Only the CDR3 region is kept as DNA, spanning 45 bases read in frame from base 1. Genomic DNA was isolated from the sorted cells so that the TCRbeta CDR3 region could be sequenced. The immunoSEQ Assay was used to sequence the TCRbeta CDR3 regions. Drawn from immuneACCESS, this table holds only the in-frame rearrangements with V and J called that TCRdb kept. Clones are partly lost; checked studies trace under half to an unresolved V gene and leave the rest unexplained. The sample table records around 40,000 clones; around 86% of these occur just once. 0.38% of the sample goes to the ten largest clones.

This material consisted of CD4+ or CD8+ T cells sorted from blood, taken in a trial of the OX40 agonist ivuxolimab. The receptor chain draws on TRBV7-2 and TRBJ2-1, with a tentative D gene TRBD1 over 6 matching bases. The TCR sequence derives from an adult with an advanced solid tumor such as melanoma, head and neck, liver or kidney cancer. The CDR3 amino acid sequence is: CASSFVVGAHNEQFF. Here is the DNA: TGTGCCAGCAGCTTTGTCGTGGGGGCCCACAATGAGCAGTTCTTC.